Listed below are T cell receptor beta chains from one sample, sequenced in a study of cytomegalovirus exposure and HLA in healthy donors. Only in-frame clones appear in the TCRdb table, and some are missing; sequencing was by immunoSEQ multiplex PCR. The sample consists of 150,000 to 200,000 clones, roughly four fifths of them appearing once. The sequenced material came from PBMCs. These receptors all stem from a woman aged 18-29 years in good health and CMV-seronegative. CDR3s include the opening cysteine and the closing phenylalanine or tryptophan. D genes are given only for firm matches. Some rows mark clone size as missing; the rest say once, few, many or name a class of expanded clone.

cdr3_length,clone_size,v_call,d_call,j_call,cdr3_nt,cdr3_aa
15,NA,TRBV7-2,TRBD2,TRBJ2-3,TGTGCCAGCAGCCCAGAGGGACTAGCGGGAGTCACGCAGTATTTT,CASSPEGLAGVTQYF
13,NA,TRBV27,NA,TRBJ1-2,TGTGCCAGCAGTTACAGGGCAAACTATGGCTACACCTTC,CASSYRANYGYTF
16,NA,TRBV11-2,NA,TRBJ1-1,TGTGCCAGCAACCCTCGTCAGACAGGAAAGAACACTGAAGCTTTCTTT,CASNPRQTGKNTEAFF
17,NA,TRBV4-1,TRBD2,TRBJ2-3,TGCGCCAGCAGCCAGGGACTAGCGAGAACCTACACAGATACGCAGTATTTT,CASSQGLARTYTDTQYF
17,NA,TRBV5-1,TRBD1,TRBJ1-2,TGCGCCAGCTCCCCGGGACAGGGGGCCTTGGGTGACTATGGCTACACCTTC,CASSPGQGALGDYGYTF
16,NA,TRBV13,NA,TRBJ2-5,TGTGCCAGCAGCACAACTAGGGGGTGGGACCAAGAGACCCAGTACTTC,CASSTTRGWDQETQYF
13,NA,TRBV30,NA,TRBJ2-2,TGTGCCTGGAGTGTACACACCACCGGGGAGCTGTTTTTT,CAWSVHTTGELFF
15,NA,TRBV6-5,TRBD2,TRBJ2-1,TGTGCCAGCAGTAGTGGGACTAGCGGTTACAATGAGCAGTTCTTC,CASSSGTSGYNEQFF
14,few,TRBV19,NA,TRBJ1-4,TGTGCCAGTAGTTCCGGGACTGGTAATGAAAAACTGTTTTTT,CASSSGTGNEKLFF
15,few,TRBV4-3,NA,TRBJ1-5,TGCGCCAGCAGCCGAGACCCCAATAGCAATCAGCCCCAGCATTTT,CASSRDPNSNQPQHF
14,NA,TRBV6-1,TRBD1,TRBJ2-3,TGTGCCAGCAAACAGGGGTTTGAGGCAGATACGCAGTATTTT,CASKQGFEADTQYF
16,NA,TRBV7-2,NA,TRBJ2-1,TGTGCCAGCAGCCCTAGTGTGTGGGAGGGGGACAATGAGCAGTTCTTC,CASSPSVWEGDNEQFF
17,NA,TRBV14,TRBD2,TRBJ2-1,TGTGCCAGCAGCCAAGGGGACCGCGGGAGGGGATACAATGAGCAGTTCTTC,CASSQGDRGRGYNEQFF
17,once,TRBV28,NA,TRBJ2-3,TGTGCCAGCAGTTTATGGGGCAGGGCCACTAGCACAGATACGCAGTATTTT,CASSLWGRATSTDTQYF
14,few,TRBV2,NA,TRBJ2-1,TGTGCCAGCAGTGAAAATGTGGGCCTTAGAGAGCAGTTCTTC,CASSENVGLREQFF
15,NA,TRBV18,TRBD2,TRBJ2-7,TGTGCCAGCTCACCAGGTAGCGGGGGCTCCTACGAGCAGTACTTC,CASSPGSGGSYEQYF
16,NA,TRBV9,TRBD2,TRBJ2-5,TGTGCCAGCAACCGGGGGGTTAACGGGAGAATAGAGACCCAGTACTTC,CASNRGVNGRIETQYF
14,NA,TRBV28,NA,TRBJ2-1,TGTGCCAGCGTCAAGGGCGGGTCCTACAATGAGCAGTTCTTC,CASVKGGSYNEQFF
16,NA,TRBV7-2,NA,TRBJ2-2,TGTGCCAGCAGCTTAAGCTCCGGCCGAGGCACCGGGGAGCTGTTTTTT,CASSLSSGRGTGELFF
17,NA,TRBV10-1,TRBD1,TRBJ2-2,TGCGCCAGCAGCCCTGGAAAGGGACAGGGTAACACCGGGGAGCTGTTTTTT,CASSPGKGQGNTGELFF
13,few,TRBV6-5,NA,TRBJ1-4,TGTGCCAGCAGAGTTGCGGGGGGTGAAAAACTGTTTTTT,CASRVAGGEKLFF
13,few,TRBV2,TRBD1,TRBJ1-1,TGTGCCAGCAGCTTAACAGGGGGAACTGAAGCTTTCTTT,CASSLTGGTEAFF
13,NA,TRBV6-5,TRBD1,TRBJ1-4,TGTGCCAGCAGGCGGACAGGGGACGAAAAACTGTTTTTT,CASRRTGDEKLFF
12,NA,TRBV6-6,NA,TRBJ1-2,TGTGCCAGCAGAACACAGGACTATGGCTACACCTTC,CASRTQDYGYTF
13,NA,TRBV11-3,NA,TRBJ2-1,TGTGCCAGCAGCTTAGATCTATACAATGAGCAGTTCTTC,CASSLDLYNEQFF
15,NA,TRBV28,NA,TRBJ2-3,TGTGCCAGCAGTTTCGGCGGCGCCCTCACAGATACGCAGTATTTT,CASSFGGALTDTQYF
14,NA,TRBV27,NA,TRBJ2-4,TGTGCCAGCGGGGTCCAGGGATCCAAAAACATTCAGTACTTC,CASGVQGSKNIQYF
17,NA,TRBV10-1,TRBD2,TRBJ2-3,TGCGCCAGCAGTATTCTCCCCACTAGCGGGAGTGATGATACGCAGTATTTT,CASSILPTSGSDDTQYF
13,few,TRBV15,NA,TRBJ2-3,TGTGCCACCAGCAGGCACAGGGCGGATACGCAGTATTTT,CATSRHRADTQYF
19,once,TRBV1,NA,TRBJ1-1,TGCACCAGCAGCCAAGATCCCTGCCCCTTGACAGCAGTAAACACTGAAGCTTTCTTT,CTSSQDPCPLTAVNTEAFF
16,NA,TRBV7-9,TRBD1,TRBJ2-2,TGTGCCAGCAGCCAATACAGGGGGCTGGACACCGGGGAGCTGTTTTTT,CASSQYRGLDTGELFF
13,NA,TRBV27,NA,TRBJ1-5,TGTGCCAGCAGTTTCCGGGGGGATCAGCCCCAGCATTTT,CASSFRGDQPQHF
15,NA,TRBV7-2,TRBD1,TRBJ1-1,TGTGCCAGCAGCTTACCAGAAACGACAGGGGCGGAAGCTTTCTTT,CASSLPETTGAEAFF
18,NA,TRBV7-9,TRBD2,TRBJ2-5,TGTTCCAGCAGCTTCCCGGGACTAGCGGTTCCCCCCGTAGAGACCCAGTACTTC,CSSSFPGLAVPPVETQYF
14,NA,TRBV7-8,NA,TRBJ2-1,TGTGCCAGCAGCTTTATTCGGGTAGTTAATGAGCAGTTCTTC,CASSFIRVVNEQFF
12,NA,TRBV7-9,NA,TRBJ2-1,TGTGCCAGCAGCTTAGTCCAAAATGAGCAGTTCTTC,CASSLVQNEQFF
14,NA,TRBV4-1,NA,TRBJ1-4,TGCGCCAGCAGGCCAGGGTCAACTAATGAAAAACTGTTTTTT,CASRPGSTNEKLFF
14,NA,TRBV5-4,NA,TRBJ2-1,TGTGCCAGCAGCCCCGGTGGAGGGCGCGATGAGCAGTTCTTC,CASSPGGGRDEQFF
14,NA,TRBV4-3,NA,TRBJ1-5,TGCGCCAGCAGCCAAGAGCGGGCGGATCAGCCCCAGCATTTT,CASSQERADQPQHF
14,few,TRBV4-3,NA,TRBJ1-5,TGCGCCAGCAGCCCACAGGGAGGCAATCAGCCCCAGCATTTT,CASSPQGGNQPQHF
15,few,TRBV4-3,TRBD1,TRBJ2-7,TGCGCCAGCAGCCGAGAGACAGGGGCACCCTACGAGCAGTACTTC,CASSRETGAPYEQYF
14,NA,TRBV7-9,TRBD1,TRBJ1-4,TGTGCCAGCAGCGAGACAGGGGAGAGTGAAAAACTGTTTTTT,CASSETGESEKLFF
17,NA,TRBV27,NA,TRBJ1-4,TGTGCCAGCAGTTTGTCACCCCGGACATCAACTAATGAAAAACTGTTTTTT,CASSLSPRTSTNEKLFF
15,NA,TRBV10-1,NA,TRBJ2-1,TGCGCCAGCAGTGCAGGTATCCCGGGAGTGAATGAGCAGTTCTTC,CASSAGIPGVNEQFF
13,NA,TRBV7-9,NA,TRBJ2-7,TGTTCCAGCAGCTTATTGGAGGAGAGCGAGCAGTACTTC,CSSSLLEESEQYF
16,NA,TRBV6-5,TRBD2,TRBJ2-1,TGTGCCAGCAGTTTAGGAGTTAGCGGGAGTTGGAATGAGCAGTTCTTC,CASSLGVSGSWNEQFF
16,few,TRBV4-3,TRBD2,TRBJ2-1,TGCGCCAGCAGCCAAGATCTAGCGGGAGGGCCCTATGAGCAGTTCTTC,CASSQDLAGGPYEQFF
17,NA,TRBV27,TRBD2,TRBJ2-3,TGTGCCAGCAGCACGGGACTAGCGGGACCTAGCACAGATACGCAGTATTTT,CASSTGLAGPSTDTQYF
16,NA,TRBV28,NA,TRBJ2-1,TGTGCCAGCAGTTTATCTCCTAGCGCAAAAAACAATGAGCAGTTCTTC,CASSLSPSAKNNEQFF